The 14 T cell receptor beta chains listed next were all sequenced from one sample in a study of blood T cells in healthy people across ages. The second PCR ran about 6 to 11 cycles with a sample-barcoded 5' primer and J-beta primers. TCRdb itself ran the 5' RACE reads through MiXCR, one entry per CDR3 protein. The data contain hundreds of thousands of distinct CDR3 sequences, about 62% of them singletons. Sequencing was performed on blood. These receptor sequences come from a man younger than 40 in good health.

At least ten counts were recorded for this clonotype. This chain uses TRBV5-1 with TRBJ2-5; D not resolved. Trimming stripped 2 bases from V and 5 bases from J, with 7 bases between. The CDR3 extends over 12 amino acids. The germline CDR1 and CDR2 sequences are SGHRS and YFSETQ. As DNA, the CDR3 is TGCGCCAGCAGCTTCCTGGGGGAGACCCAGTACTTC. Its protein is CASSFLGETQYF.

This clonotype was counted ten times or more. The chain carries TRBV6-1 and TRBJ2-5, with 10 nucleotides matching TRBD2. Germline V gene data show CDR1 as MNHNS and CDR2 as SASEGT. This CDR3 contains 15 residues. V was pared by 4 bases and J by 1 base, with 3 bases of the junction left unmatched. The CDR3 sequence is CASSVSSGSQETQYF. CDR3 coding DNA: TGTGCCAGCAGTGTGTCTAGCGGGAGCCAAGAGACCCAGTACTTC.

CDR3 DNA: TGTGCCAGCAGTTTAATCCCCCCTGGCGATGAGCAGTTCTTC. Residues: CASSLIPPGDEQFF. The chain carries TRBV12-3 or TRBV12-4 and TRBJ2-1, with D uncertain. The V end was cut by 2 bases, the J end by 8 bases, with 13 bases between. This CDR3 contains 14 residues.

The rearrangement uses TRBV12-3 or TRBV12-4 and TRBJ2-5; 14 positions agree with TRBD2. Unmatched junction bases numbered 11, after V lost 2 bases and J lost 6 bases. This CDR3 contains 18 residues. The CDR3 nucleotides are TGTGCCAGCAGTTTAAGCCCGGGACTAGCGGGGGAGGGGAAGACCCAGTACTTC. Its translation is CASSLSPGLAGEGKTQYF.

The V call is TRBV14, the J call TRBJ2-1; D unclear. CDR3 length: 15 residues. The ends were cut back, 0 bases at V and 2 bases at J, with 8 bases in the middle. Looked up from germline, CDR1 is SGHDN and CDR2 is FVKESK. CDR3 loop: CASSQEGFTYNEQFF. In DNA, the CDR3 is TGTGCCAGCAGCCAAGAAGGGTTCACCTACAATGAGCAGTTCTTC.

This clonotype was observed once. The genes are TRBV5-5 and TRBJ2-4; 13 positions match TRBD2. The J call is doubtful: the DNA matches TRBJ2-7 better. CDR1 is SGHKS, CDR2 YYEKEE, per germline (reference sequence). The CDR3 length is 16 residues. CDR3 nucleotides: TGTGCCAGCAGCTACGGACTAGCGGGAGCAGGCTACGAGCAGTACTTC. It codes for CASSYGLAGAGYEQYF.

CDR3 residues: CSVEYPGHYEQYF. The DNA of the CDR3 is TGCAGCGTTGAATACCCAGGGCACTACGAGCAGTACTTC. V usage is TRBV29-1 and J usage is TRBJ2-5, with D perhaps matching TRBD1 (5 bases). The J call is in doubt because the DNA end fits TRBJ2-7 better. This CDR3 contains 13 residues. CDR1 is SQVTM and CDR2 is ANQGSEA in the germline V gene.

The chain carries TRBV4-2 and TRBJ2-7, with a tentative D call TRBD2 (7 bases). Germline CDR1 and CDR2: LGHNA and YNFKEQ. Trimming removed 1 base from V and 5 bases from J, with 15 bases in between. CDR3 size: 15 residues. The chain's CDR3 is CASSQGTGGPDEQYF. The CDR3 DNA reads TGTGCCAGCAGCCAAGGAACCGGGGGGCCCGACGAGCAGTACTTC.

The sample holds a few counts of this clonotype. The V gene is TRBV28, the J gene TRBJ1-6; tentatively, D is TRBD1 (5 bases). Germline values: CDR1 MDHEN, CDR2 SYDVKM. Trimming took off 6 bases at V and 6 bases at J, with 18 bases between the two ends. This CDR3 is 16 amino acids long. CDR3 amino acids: CASRPRPGRGNSPLHF. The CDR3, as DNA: TGTGCCAGCAGACCCCGCCCGGGGAGGGGTAATTCACCCCTCCACTTT. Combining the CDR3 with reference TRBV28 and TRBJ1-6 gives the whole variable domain DVKVTQSSRYLVKRTGEKVFLECVQDMDHENMFWYRQDPGLGLRLIYFSYDVKMKEKGDIPEGYSVSREKKERFSLILESASTNQTSMYLCASRPRPGRGNSPLHFGNGTRLTVT.

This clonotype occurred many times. The CDR3 reads CASSFSLGQYNEQFF. The CDR3 DNA follows: TGTGCCAGCAGCTTTAGTCTGGGACAGTACAATGAGCAGTTCTTC. The V call is TRBV7-3, the J call TRBJ2-1; 7 nucleotides agree with TRBD1. Germline CDR1 SGHTA, CDR2 FQGTGA. V was pared by 3 bases and J by 4 bases, with 6 bases of the junction left unmatched. This CDR3 spans 15 amino acids.

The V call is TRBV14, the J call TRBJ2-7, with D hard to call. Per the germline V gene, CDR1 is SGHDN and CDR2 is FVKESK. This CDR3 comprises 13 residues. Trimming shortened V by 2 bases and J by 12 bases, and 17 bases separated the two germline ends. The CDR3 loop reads CASSQRPDAPPYF. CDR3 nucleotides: TGTGCCAGCAGCCAACGACCAGATGCCCCGCCGTACTTC.

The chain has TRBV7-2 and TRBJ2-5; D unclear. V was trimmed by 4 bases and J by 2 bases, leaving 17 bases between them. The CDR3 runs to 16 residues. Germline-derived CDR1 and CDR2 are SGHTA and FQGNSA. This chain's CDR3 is CASSSIGVKLQETQYF. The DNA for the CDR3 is TGTGCCAGCAGCTCAATTGGGGTGAAATTACAAGAGACCCAGTACTTC.

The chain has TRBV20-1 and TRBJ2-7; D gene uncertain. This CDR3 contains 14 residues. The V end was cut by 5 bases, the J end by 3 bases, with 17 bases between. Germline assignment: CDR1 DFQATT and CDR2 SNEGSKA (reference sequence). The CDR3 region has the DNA TGCAGTGCTCCGACAACCACTCAACTCTACGAGCAGTACTTC. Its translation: CSAPTTTQLYEQYF.

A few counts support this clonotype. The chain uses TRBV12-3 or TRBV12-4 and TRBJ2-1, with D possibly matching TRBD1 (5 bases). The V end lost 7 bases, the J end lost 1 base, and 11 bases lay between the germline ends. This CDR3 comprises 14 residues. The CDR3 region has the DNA TGTGCCAGCACCCCTGGGGCGTCCTACAATGAGCAGTTCTTC. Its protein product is CASTPGASYNEQFF.